This TCR beta chain is drawn from a study of blood T cell repertoires in COVID-19. Study at large: Samples taken during acute and convalescent COVID-19 were collected in the United States, Italy and Spain. PBMCs, B-cell-depleted T cells, or T cells provided the cDNA or gDNA that made up the material.

V dropped 0 bases and J dropped 3; count of bases not matched to a gene: 2. CDR1 is SEHNR, CDR2 FQNEAQ, per germline (reference sequence). This CDR3 region has 15 residues. Authors' data handling: Reference gene primer amplification gave nucleated cell count estimates. The data were produced by immunoSEQ multiplex PCR, yet TCRdb's version contains in-frame clones alone and is incomplete. The V and J calls and the clone size are those of that table, but D and trimming were determined from the DNA. The table shows under 150,000 clones, with roughly 88% occurring only once. This receptor was taken from a human donor in a cohort sampled during active COVID-19. Sequencing was performed on peripheral blood. J is TRBJ1-3 and V is TRBV7-9; 7 positions match TRBD1. The DNA of the CDR3 is TGTGCCAGCAGCTTAGCGGGACAGATTGGAAACACCATATATTTT. Encoded protein: CASSLAGQIGNTIYF.